This T cell receptor beta chain was found in a study of OX40 agonist ivuxolimab in advanced cancers. Points on this clone: Its antigen remains unknown.

Exclusion of a patient followed from autoimmune disease history or systemic immunosuppression. Study-wide findings and caveats: Within 6 weeks, CD4+ and CD8+ blood T cells expanded clonally at 0.1 to 3.0 mg/kg.

Produced via immunoSEQ multiplex PCR; TCRdb's table is partial and in-frame only. This sample carries some 43,000 clones, more than 75% of them seen once, and the ten largest clones take about 9.4%. The source material was CD4+ or CD8+ T cells sorted from blood, sampled in a trial of the OX40 agonist ivuxolimab. The TCR comes from an adult with an advanced solid tumor such as melanoma, head and neck, liver or kidney cancer.

The CDR3 DNA sequence: TGTGCCAGCAGCTTCACTAGCGAGGTGACCTACAATGAGCAGTTCTTC. Encoded protein: CASSFTSEVTYNEQFF. This chain uses TRBV7-2 with TRBJ2-1; the match to TRBD2 covers 7 bases. Looked up from germline, CDR1 is SGHTA and CDR2 is FQGNSA. Losses at the gene ends were 3 bases for V and 2 bases for J; bases not matched to a gene: 7. This CDR3 contains 16 residues.